The sequence of this T cell receptor beta chain was determined in a study of T-cell memory formation after mild COVID-19. The germline gives CDR1 LNHNV, CDR2 YYDKDF (reference sequence). The CDR3 is 13 residues long. V lost 5 bases and J lost 7, with 9 bases in between. TCRdb passed the 5' RACE reads through MiXCR, listing each CDR3 protein once. The repertoire holds 300,000 to 350,000 distinct CDR3 sequences, with about 13% as singletons. The V call is TRBV15, the J call TRBJ1-6; no clear D gene. The source of this sequence is a man aged 18 to 29 who had mild COVID-19 (a few samples of this study predate the infection). Cell type and time point are not known. The sequenced material came from PBMCs or a T cell subset sorted from them (not recorded which). The DNA for the CDR3 is TGTGCCACCAGCCCCCGAGGCAATTCACCCCTCCACTTT. Its translation is CATSPRGNSPLHF.